Included here is one T cell receptor (beta chain) sequence, with context. Its antigen is unknown. This PCR relied on a set of 60 Vbeta primers and 13 Jbeta primers. Some clones are missing from TCRdb's copy, which holds only in-frame ones; the method was immunoSEQ multiplex PCR. Among about 140,000 clones listed, about three fifths were seen once. This sample was taken from a study of cytomegalovirus exposure and HLA in healthy donors. Study context: Previous work identified roughly 120 million unique TCR beta sequences from about 200 million T cells. General study points: It was likely that a cluster of highly shared sequence variants was a sequencing artifact.

Germline V gene data show CDR1 as LNHDA and CDR2 as SQIVND (reference sequence). The trim removed 1 base at V and 8 bases at J, leaving 2 bases unmatched. The CDR3 extends over 15 amino acids. Sequences were obtained from PBMCs. The sequence came from a male donor in good health and CMV-seronegative. The genes are TRBV19 and TRBJ1-6, with 10 bases matching TRBD1. The CDR3 DNA follows: TGTGCCAGTAGTATAGGGGACAGGGGCTATTCACCCCTCCACTTT. It specifies CASSIGDRGYSPLHF.